The entry below gives a single TCR beta chain sequence along with its context. Antigen unknown. The CDR3 runs 13 residues. Germline V CDR1 and CDR2: MDHEN, SYDVKM. Trimming stripped 6 bases from V and 1 base from J, with 9 bases between. This specimen belongs to a study of early T cells in non-severe SARS-CoV-2 infection. Study at large: Alpha and beta chains were unpaired, from unsorted whole-blood bulk RNA.

General observations from the study: VDJdb matching skewed toward anti-spike CD8 responses, missing private and CD4 specificities.

Each cDNA molecule carried a unique molecular identifier. TCRdb re-derived calls from the 5' RACE reads in MiXCR, one entry per CDR3 protein. The repertoire holds about 76,000 distinct CDR3 sequences, with around 12% as singletons. The chain combines TRBV28 with TRBJ1-1; D is unclear. The source material was whole blood. This TCR was recovered from an adult who was a healthcare worker with PCR-confirmed SARS-CoV-2 infection or an uninfected control (not recorded which). In DNA, the CDR3 is TGTGCCAGCAGCCCCCCCCCGAACACTGAAGCTTTCTTT. It encodes CASSPPPNTEAFF.